A selection of T cell receptor beta chains follows, all from one sample in a study of T cell responses to AZD1222 COVID-19 vaccine. The table came from immunoSEQ multiplex PCR; TCRdb's copy has only in-frame clones and leaves some out. The data contain 130,000 to 150,000 clones, under 95% of them singletons. The sequences come from peripheral blood, collected on day 0 of AZD1222 vaccination. These TCRs come from an adult in good health. CDR3s include the opening cysteine and the closing phenylalanine or tryptophan. Fields, in order: D gene, clone size, V gene, J gene, CDR3 protein, CDR3 DNA. A D gene is named only where the DNA matches it firmly. Size values are once, few and many counts, or a class for expanded clones, and some rows have none.

NA	NA	TRBV9	TRBJ1-1	CASSLSIGSSEAFF	TGTGCCAGCAGCCTCTCAATTGGGAGTAGTGAAGCTTTCTTT
NA	NA	TRBV7-2	TRBJ2-7	CASSISVSGEQYF	TGTGCCAGCAGCATCTCGGTCTCGGGCGAGCAGTACTTC
NA	NA	TRBV10-3	TRBJ2-3	CAISSPPAQTPSGDTQYF	TGTGCCATCAGTTCTCCGCCGGCTCAGACCCCTTCCGGGGATACGCAGTATTTT
NA	NA	TRBV27	TRBJ2-7	CASSGDGGFLYEQYF	TGTGCCAGCAGTGGGGACGGTGGTTTTCTCTACGAGCAGTACTTC
TRBD1	few	TRBV27	TRBJ2-7	CASSFAQGVGEQYF	TGTGCCAGCAGTTTCGCTCAGGGGGTAGGCGAGCAGTACTTC
NA	NA	TRBV11-2	TRBJ1-5	CASSLYPHSNQPQHF	TGTGCCAGCAGCCTATACCCCCACAGTAATCAGCCCCAGCATTTT
TRBD2	NA	TRBV5-1	TRBJ2-1	CASSPPGLAGEGEQFF	TGCGCCAGCAGCCCGCCGGGACTAGCGGGGGAGGGTGAGCAGTTCTTC
NA	NA	TRBV6-4	TRBJ2-1	CASSGGLSGTREQFF	TGTGCCAGCAGTGGGGGGCTATCCGGGACACGTGAGCAGTTCTTC
TRBD1	few	TRBV5-5	TRBJ2-7	CASSLSGQGTSYEQYF	TGTGCCAGCAGCTTGAGTGGACAGGGGACCTCCTACGAGCAGTACTTC
TRBD1	NA	TRBV5-6	TRBJ1-5	CASSLSTGGRSNQPQHF	TGTGCCAGCAGCCTCTCAACAGGGGGCAGAAGCAATCAGCCCCAGCATTTT
NA	NA	TRBV25-1	TRBJ1-6	CASSDSGTHNSPLHF	TGTGCCAGCAGTGATTCCGGGACGCATAATTCACCCCTCCACTTT
NA	NA	TRBV5-1	TRBJ2-7	CASSLGTVSTYEQYF	TGCGCCAGCAGCTTGGGGACAGTCTCTACCTACGAGCAGTACTTC
NA	NA	TRBV10-3	TRBJ1-5	CAISQPWTANQPQHF	TGTGCCATCAGTCAACCTTGGACAGCTAATCAGCCCCAGCATTTT
TRBD2	NA	TRBV7-6	TRBJ2-7	CASSSRLAGAYEQYF	TGTGCCAGCAGCTCCAGACTAGCGGGGGCCTACGAGCAGTACTTC
NA	NA	TRBV5-8	TRBJ2-7	CASSLEGVIYEQYF	TGTGCCAGCAGCTTGGAGGGGGTTATCTACGAGCAGTACTTC
TRBD1	NA	TRBV13	TRBJ1-3	CASSYRGLRNLGGNTIYF	TGTGCCAGCAGCTACAGGGGGCTACGGAATCTAGGTGGAAACACCATATATTTT
NA	NA	TRBV5-1	TRBJ1-5	CASLTGLQPQHF	TGCGCCAGTCTGACAGGTCTTCAGCCCCAGCATTTT
NA	once	TRBV15	TRBJ1-2	CATSSSQQGRGYTF	TGTGCCACCAGCAGCTCTCAACAGGGACGTGGCTACACCTTC
TRBD2	once	TRBV3-1/TRBV3-2	TRBJ2-5	CASSQDLAEETQYF	TGTGCCAGCAGCCAAGATCTAGCGGAAGAGACCCAGTACTTC
TRBD1	NA	TRBV3-1/TRBV3-2	TRBJ1-5	CASSQAQGNQPQHF	TGTGCCAGCAGCCAAGCACAGGGGAATCAGCCCCAGCATTTT
NA	NA	TRBV7-6	TRBJ1-6	CASSLSGAHNSPLHF	TGTGCCAGCAGCTTATCGGGGGCGCATAATTCACCCCTCCACTTT
TRBD1	NA	TRBV6-4	TRBJ1-1	CASRQDRARWAEAFF	TGTGCCAGCAGGCAGGACAGGGCCCGTTGGGCTGAAGCTTTCTTT
NA	once	TRBV7-9	TRBJ1-4	CASSQRSGEGEKLFF	TGTGCCAGCAGCCAGCGGTCCGGGGAGGGGGAAAAACTGTTTTTT
NA	NA	TRBV5-1	TRBJ1-1	CASSLQGNTEAFF	TGCGCCAGCAGCTTGCAGGGGAACACTGAAGCTTTCTTT
NA	once	TRBV7-6	TRBJ2-1	CASSLYPRYDGRRTYNEQFF	TGTGCCAGCAGCTTATACCCCAGATACGACGGACGGAGGACCTACAATGAGCAGTTCTTC
TRBD1	NA	TRBV5-1	TRBJ1-1	CASGQGDTEAFF	TGCGCCAGTGGACAGGGAGACACTGAAGCTTTCTTT
NA	once	TRBV2	TRBJ1-4	CASSEVRVGKLFF	TGTGCCAGCAGTGAAGTGAGAGTGGGAAAACTGTTTTTT
NA	NA	TRBV6-4	TRBJ1-2	CASSEFQAPHNYGYTF	TGTGCCAGCAGTGAGTTCCAGGCCCCTCATAACTATGGCTACACCTTC
NA	NA	TRBV30	TRBJ1-3	CAWSVRGLSGNTIYF	TGTGCCTGGAGTGTAAGGGGACTCTCTGGAAACACCATATATTTT
NA	NA	TRBV21-1	TRBJ2-1	CASSKGGRDRLPNEQFF	TGTGCCAGCAGCAAAGGGGGTCGGGACAGACTACCCAATGAGCAGTTCTTC
TRBD1	NA	TRBV7-2	TRBJ1-6	CASSLRTGDSPLHF	TGTGCCAGCAGCCTTCGGACAGGGGATTCACCCCTCCACTTT
NA	once	TRBV5-1	TRBJ2-2	CASAGNSNTGELFF	TGCGCCAGCGCGGGAAATTCGAACACCGGGGAGCTGTTTTTT
TRBD1	NA	TRBV9	TRBJ1-5	CASSASTGVGQPQHF	TGTGCCAGCAGCGCTTCGACAGGGGTTGGGCAGCCCCAGCATTTT
TRBD1	NA	TRBV3-1/TRBV3-2	TRBJ2-2	CASSRTTGGSNTGELFF	TGTGCCAGCAGCCGCACGACAGGGGGCTCGAACACCGGGGAGCTGTTTTTT
NA	many	TRBV5-1	TRBJ1-6	CASSGNTAENSPLHF	TGCGCCAGCAGCGGAAACACGGCCGAGAATTCACCCCTCCACTTT
TRBD2	NA	TRBV5-6	TRBJ2-3	CASSRELAGGYSTDTQYF	TGTGCCAGCAGCCGGGAGCTAGCGGGGGGGTACAGCACAGATACGCAGTATTTT
NA	NA	TRBV3-1/TRBV3-2	TRBJ2-3	CASSPSELSTDTQYF	TGTGCCAGCAGCCCAAGCGAGCTAAGCACAGATACGCAGTATTTT
TRBD2	NA	TRBV14	TRBJ2-7	CASSQVAGAIYEQYF	TGTGCCAGCAGCCAAGTAGCGGGGGCCATCTACGAGCAGTACTTC
NA	once	TRBV10-3	TRBJ2-3	CASSTSTDTQYF	TGTGCCAGCTCTACTAGCACAGATACGCAGTATTTT
NA	NA	TRBV7-9	TRBJ1-4	CASSRGSFREKLFF	TGTGCCAGCAGCCGAGGGTCCTTCAGGGAAAAACTGTTTTTT
TRBD1	NA	TRBV5-1	TRBJ1-3	CASSSGTGASGNTIYF	TGCGCCAGCAGCTCCGGGACAGGGGCCTCTGGAAACACCATATATTTT
NA	NA	TRBV7-3	TRBJ1-2	CASSAGTGNYGYTF	TGTGCCAGCAGCGCAGGAACTGGGAACTATGGCTACACCTTC
NA	NA	TRBV12-3/TRBV12-4	TRBJ2-7	CASSLVSSYEQYF	TGTGCCAGCAGTTTAGTCAGCTCCTACGAGCAGTACTTC
TRBD2	NA	TRBV5-4	TRBJ2-7	CASSLGAGGGYYEQYF	TGTGCCAGCAGCTTGGGTGCTGGCGGGGGATACTACGAGCAGTACTTC
NA	NA	TRBV7-3	TRBJ1-1	CASSTEGDTEAFF	TGTGCCAGCAGTACAGAGGGGGACACTGAAGCTTTCTTT
TRBD1	NA	TRBV28	TRBJ1-5	CASSLRQGNQPQHF	TGTGCCAGCAGTTTAAGACAGGGAAATCAGCCCCAGCATTTT
NA	NA	TRBV24-1	TRBJ2-3	CATRGPGSPADTQYF	TGTGCCACCAGGGGGCCGGGATCCCCAGCAGATACGCAGTATTTT
TRBD1	NA	TRBV7-6	TRBJ1-6	CASSLRNADRLNSPLHF	TGTGCCAGCAGCTTGCGTAACGCGGACAGGCTTAATTCACCCCTCCACTTT
TRBD1	NA	TRBV29-1	TRBJ2-5	CSVAGQAEDRGRETQYF	TGCAGCGTTGCAGGCCAGGCGGAGGACAGGGGGCGAGAGACCCAGTACTTC